Below, 3 T cell receptor beta chains from the same sample are listed, as sequenced in a study of blood T cell repertoires in COVID-19. Method: immunoSEQ multiplex PCR; TCRdb's copy keeps in-frame clones and lacks some. The table includes about 130,000 clones, 80% to 90% detected once. Sequencing was performed on PBMCs or T cells enriched from blood (not recorded which). Receptors were obtained from a woman between 45 and 60 years old who had recovered from COVID-19.

The rearrangement links TRBV3-1 (or the pseudogene TRBV3-2) to TRBJ2-3, with TRBD2 matching over 11 bases. Germline V CDR1 and CDR2: LGHDT, YNNKEL (reference sequence). This CDR3 is built from 17 residues. Unmatched junction bases numbered 8, after V lost 4 bases and J lost 2 bases. This CDR3 reads CASSPSHSGGDTDTQYF. The CDR3 nucleotides are TGTGCCAGCAGCCCTTCCCATAGCGGGGGGGACACAGATACGCAGTATTTT.

The chain recombines TRBV14 with TRBJ2-7, with 8 bases that match TRBD1. The CDR3 is 14 residues long. In germline, CDR1 is SGHDN, CDR2 FVKESK. Germline trimming cut 5 bases from V and 4 bases from J; bases unmatched to any gene: 7. CDR3 amino acids: CASSGTGGGYEQYF. The CDR3 DNA sequence: TGTGCCAGCAGCGGAACAGGGGGAGGTTACGAGCAGTACTTC.

This chain uses TRBV27 with TRBJ1-2; maybe TRBD1 (5 bases). Germline CDR1 reads MNHEY; CDR2 reads SMNVEV (reference sequence). The CDR3 is made up of 13 amino acids. V was pared by 4 bases and J by 7 bases, with 13 bases between. CDR3 in DNA: TGTGCCAGCAGTTCCCTCAGGGATGCTGGCTACACCTTC. It yields the protein CASSSLRDAGYTF.